This note documents a single TCR beta chain sequence. Its antigen is currently unknown. The V and J ends lost 3 bases and 3 bases, in that order; junction bases with no gene match: 4. Germline V gene data show CDR1 as MNHEY and CDR2 as SMNVEV (reference sequence). This CDR3 spans 15 amino acids. In the ophthalmopathy cohort, Clinical Activity Score was at least 3, NOSPECS grade at least 4, and duration under 3 months. Lactation, pregnancy, other autoimmune disease or uncontrolled infection excluded patients. These data come from a study of T cells in Graves' hyperthyroidism and ophthalmopathy. Amplification targeted TCR beta CDR3 regions from RNA transcripts. The HTBI set primed first-round TCR CDR3 RT-PCR. A single record per CDR3 protein comes from TCRdb applying MiXCR to the multiplex PCR reads. The data show 200,000 to 300,000 distinct CDR3 sequences, approximately 25% seen once. Study results and limitations: Most clonotypes expanded in the thyroid (above 0.001) were also present in blood.

The clonotype was recovered from a middle-aged woman with Graves' ophthalmopathy. Material for sequencing was blood. This chain links TRBV27 with TRBJ2-7, with 11 positions matching TRBD1. The CDR3 DNA reads as TGTGCCAGCAGTTTTTACGGGACAGGGGGCTACGAGCAGTACTTC. Translating gives CASSFYGTGGYEQYF.